A single sample is the source of the 5 T cell receptor beta chains below, sequenced in a study of OX40 agonist ivuxolimab in advanced cancers. The method was immunoSEQ multiplex PCR; TCRdb's version includes in-frame clones alone and lacks a portion of them. The table lists about 60,000 clones, around 87% of them singletons. The sample was CD4+ or CD8+ T cells sorted from blood, taken in a trial of the OX40 agonist ivuxolimab. The receptors come from an adult with an advanced solid tumor such as melanoma, head and neck, liver or kidney cancer.

This clone appeared once. The chain employs TRBV5-4 and TRBJ1-4; possibly TRBD1 for D (5 bases). This CDR3 comprises 15 residues. Trimming removed 4 bases from V and 4 bases from J, with 14 bases in between. Per germline, CDR1 SGHNT and CDR2 YYREEE (reference sequence). This CDR3 reads CASSPREGVNEKLFF. The CDR3 DNA reads TGTGCCAGCAGCCCTAGGGAAGGGGTTAATGAAAAACTGTTTTTT.

V gene TRBV5-5 combines with J gene TRBJ1-1; possibly TRBD1 for D (6 bases). V lost 3 bases and J lost 0, with 9 bases in between. The CDR3 sequence is 14 residues long. Germline assignment: CDR1 SGHKS and CDR2 YYEKEE (reference sequence). The CDR3 DNA reads as TGTGCCAGCAGCTGGGGGCGTATGAACACTGAAGCTTTCTTT. Translation: CASSWGRMNTEAFF.

Only one count was recorded for this clone. V and J are TRBV9 and TRBJ1-1, with D uncertain. The ends were cut back, 3 bases at V and 10 bases at J, with 16 bases in the middle. The CDR3 is 13 residues long. Germline values: CDR1 SGDLS, CDR2 YYNGEE. This CDR3 is CASSAGNAVGAFF. DNA for the CDR3: TGTGCCAGCAGCGCCGGGAATGCCGTCGGAGCTTTCTTT.

The chain carries TRBV7-9 and TRBJ1-6, with TRBD1 as a possible D gene (6 bases). CDR1 and CDR2 from the germline V gene are SEHNR and FQNEAQ (reference sequence). CDR3 length: 17 amino acids. Trimming pared 4 bases from V and 1 base from J, leaving 14 bases between. CDR3 sequence reads: CASSSSVGASYNSPLHF. The CDR3 DNA is TGTGCCAGCAGCTCATCCGTGGGGGCATCCTATAATTCACCCCTCCACTTT.

Written as DNA, the CDR3 is TGCGCCAGCAGCCACGCTGACGACAGGCAATACTATGGCTACACCTTC. This codes for CASSHADDRQYYGYTF. The chain links TRBV4-1 to TRBJ1-2; tentatively, D is TRBD1 (6 bases). Between the trimmed V and J ends, which lost 3 bases and 3 bases, there was a span of 17 bases. In germline, CDR1 is MGHRA, CDR2 YSYEKL. The CDR3 totals 16 residues.